A selection of T cell receptor beta chains follows, all from one sample in a study of blood T cells in healthy people across ages. TCRdb redid the calling of the 5' RACE reads with MiXCR, one entry per CDR3 protein. The data hold more than 750,000 distinct CDR3 sequences, with almost 30% observed a single time. The data were also submitted as part of a second study, on T cells of mothers and their children.

Sequenced: blood. Source of these receptors: a middle-aged woman in good health. Each CDR3 is given with its conserved first and last residue. D genes are given only for firm matches. Rows give clone size only sometimes, using once, few, many, or a class for an expanded clone.

D gene,J gene,V gene,clone size,CDR3 protein,CDR3 DNA
TRBD1,TRBJ2-2,TRBV6-2/TRBV6-3,few,CASSSRQGATGELFF,TGTGCCAGCAGTTCCAGACAGGGCGCAACCGGGGAGCTGTTTTTT
TRBD1,TRBJ1-2,TRBV12-3/TRBV12-4,many,CASSSQGAGNGYTF,TGTGCCAGCAGCTCACAGGGGGCGGGTAATGGCTACACCTTC
TRBD1,TRBJ1-5,TRBV7-9,few,CASSTDRGHQPQHF,TGTGCCAGCAGCACGGACAGGGGCCATCAGCCCCAGCATTTT
NA,TRBJ2-7,TRBV29-1,NA,CSVLGEGASYEQYF,TGCAGCGTTCTCGGGGAAGGGGCGTCCTACGAGCAGTACTTC
TRBD1,TRBJ1-1,TRBV12-3/TRBV12-4,many,CASSSFLRTGEAFF,TGTGCCAGCAGTTCCTTCCTTCGGACAGGCGAAGCTTTCTTT
NA,TRBJ1-1,TRBV20-1,many,CSARDWPGAFF,TGCAGTGCTAGAGATTGGCCGGGAGCTTTCTTT
TRBD1,TRBJ1-1,TRBV29-1,few,CSVVGTGELTEAFF,TGCAGCGTTGTAGGAACAGGGGAGTTAACTGAAGCTTTCTTT
TRBD1,TRBJ1-6,TRBV20-1,many,CSATVPQQGQNSPLHF,TGCAGTGCTACCGTCCCCCAACAGGGGCAAAATTCACCCCTCCACTTT
NA,TRBJ1-2,TRBV4-2,NA,CASSREQERNYGYTF,TGTGCCAGCAGCCGAGAACAGGAAAGAAACTATGGCTACACCTTC
TRBD1,TRBJ2-7,TRBV20-1,many,CSATRDREAYEQYF,TGCAGTGCTACCCGGGACAGGGAGGCCTACGAGCAGTACTTC
TRBD1,TRBJ2-7,TRBV5-1,NA,CASRPTGGLYEQYF,TGCGCCAGCAGGCCGACAGGGGGTCTCTACGAGCAGTACTTC
TRBD1,TRBJ2-7,TRBV24-1,many,CATSSTKPGQGAYEQYF,TGTGCCACCAGTAGCACAAAACCGGGACAGGGGGCCTACGAGCAGTACTTC
NA,TRBJ2-1,TRBV4-1,NA,CASSQGRGGREGNEQFF,TGCGCCAGCAGCCAAGGCAGAGGGGGGCGGGAAGGCAATGAGCAGTTCTTC
TRBD1,TRBJ1-1,TRBV5-1,NA,CASSGTGRAEAFF,TGCGCCAGCAGCGGGACAGGGAGGGCTGAAGCTTTCTTT
NA,TRBJ1-1,TRBV5-1,NA,CASSFNPPGAGTEAFF,TGCGCCAGCAGCTTCAACCCCCCGGGGGCTGGGACTGAAGCTTTCTTT
NA,TRBJ2-7,TRBV11-2,few,CASSLGGAGNSYEQYF,TGTGCCAGCAGCTTAGGGGGGGCGGGCAACTCCTACGAGCAGTACTTC
NA,TRBJ2-1,TRBV3-1,NA,CASSRDSLGGDEQFF,TGTGCCAGCAGCCGGGATTCTCTGGGGGGAGATGAGCAGTTCTTC
NA,TRBJ1-4,TRBV18,few,CASSPLTGGNEKLFF,TGTGCCAGCTCACCGTTGACAGGAGGAAATGAAAAACTGTTTTTT
NA,TRBJ1-1,TRBV5-1,few,CASSLKTGNPGAFF,TGCGCCAGCAGCTTGAAAACAGGGAATCCAGGAGCTTTCTTT
NA,TRBJ1-2,TRBV20-1,many,CSAGPRTGGYGYTF,TGCAGTGCCGGGCCTCGGACGGGGGGCTATGGCTACACCTTC
TRBD2,TRBJ2-1,TRBV20-1,NA,CRPRSGGYNEQFF,TGCAGGCCACGCAGCGGGGGTTACAATGAGCAGTTCTTC
TRBD2,TRBJ2-5,TRBV5-1,many,CASSLSTSGGQETQYF,TGCGCCAGCAGCTTGAGCACTAGCGGGGGCCAAGAGACCCAGTACTTC
NA,TRBJ2-3,TRBV5-6,NA,CASSRSYSADTQYF,TGTGCCAGCAGCAGGAGTTATTCCGCAGATACGCAGTATTTT
NA,TRBJ1-4,TRBV14,few,CARSGTPGTAREKLFF,TGTGCCCGCAGCGGAACTCCCGGGACCGCGCGGGAAAAACTGTTTTTT
TRBD1,TRBJ2-5,TRBV28,few,CASSPPRQGPQETQYF,TGTGCCAGCAGTCCCCCAAGACAGGGTCCCCAAGAGACCCAGTACTTC
TRBD1,TRBJ2-7,TRBV7-2,NA,CASSIGQGLYEQYF,TGTGCCAGCAGCATCGGACAGGGCCTCTACGAGCAGTACTTC
NA,TRBJ2-5,TRBV7-2,many,CASSLAYGGETQYF,TGTGCCAGCAGCTTAGCGTATGGGGGAGAGACCCAGTACTTC
NA,TRBJ2-5,TRBV7-9,NA,CASSPGTAGLETQYF,TGTGCCAGCAGCCCCGGAACGGCGGGGTTAGAGACCCAGTACTTC
TRBD1,TRBJ2-2,TRBV9,NA,CASSMTGVNTGELFF,TGTGCCAGCAGCATGACAGGGGTAAACACCGGGGAGCTGTTTTTT
NA,TRBJ2-1,TRBV20-1,NA,CSAPETYSYNEQFF,TGCAGTGCTCCTGAGACTTACTCCTACAATGAGCAGTTCTTC
NA,TRBJ1-4,TRBV7-8,NA,CASSFRQLPNEKLFF,TGTGCCAGCAGCTTTAGACAGTTACCAAATGAAAAACTGTTTTTT
TRBD1,TRBJ2-7,TRBV7-9,few,CASSWTGGNVEQYF,TGTGCCAGCAGCTGGACAGGGGGGAATGTCGAGCAGTACTTC
TRBD1,TRBJ1-3,TRBV7-2,NA,CASSTRTGDSGNTIYF,TGTGCCAGCAGCACCCGGACAGGTGACTCTGGAAACACCATATATTTT
NA,TRBJ1-5,TRBV13,few,CASSLQGQQPQHF,TGTGCCAGCAGCTTACAGGGTCAACAGCCCCAGCATTTT
NA,TRBJ1-5,TRBV4-1,NA,CASSPGQGRRIHQPQHF,TGCGCCAGCAGCCCAGGTCAAGGCAGACGAATCCATCAGCCCCAGCATTTT
TRBD1,TRBJ1-1,TRBV10-3,few,CAISERGQGDEAFF,TGTGCCATCAGTGAACGAGGACAGGGGGATGAAGCTTTCTTT
NA,TRBJ2-6,TRBV6-2/TRBV6-3,many,CATGNSGANVLTF,TGTGCCACCGGTAACTCTGGGGCCAACGTCCTGACTTTC
NA,TRBJ2-5,TRBV20-1,NA,CSARVEGQYF,TGCAGTGCTAGAGTTGAGGGCCAGTACTTC
TRBD2,TRBJ2-1,TRBV11-2,NA,CASSLDRAGGNEQFF,TGTGCCAGCAGCTTAGATAGAGCGGGGGGCAATGAGCAGTTCTTC
TRBD2,TRBJ2-7,TRBV27,many,CASSPMAGGSYEQYF,TGTGCCAGCAGTCCGATGGCGGGGGGCTCCTACGAGCAGTACTTC
TRBD1,TRBJ1-6,TRBV12-3/TRBV12-4,few,CASSQGGGFYNSPLHF,TGTGCCAGCAGCCAGGGGGGGGGCTTCTATAATTCACCCCTCCACTTT
TRBD1,TRBJ1-2,TRBV7-2,many,CASSRGQGEGYTF,TGTGCCAGCAGCCGGGGACAGGGAGAAGGCTACACCTTC
NA,TRBJ2-6,TRBV6-2/TRBV6-3,many,CASSNPRVSGANVLTF,TGTGCCAGCAGTAACCCCAGGGTCTCTGGGGCCAACGTCCTGACTTTC
NA,TRBJ2-3,TRBV11-2,NA,CASSQIRGRSSTDTQYF,TGTGCCAGCAGCCAGATCCGCGGGCGATCTAGCACAGATACGCAGTATTTT
NA,TRBJ1-2,TRBV4-3,few,CASSQDLGRTNYGYTF,TGCGCCAGCAGCCAAGATCTAGGCAGGACTAACTATGGCTACACCTTC
TRBD1,TRBJ1-4,TRBV5-1,few,CASSWGQGINEKLFF,TGCGCCAGCAGCTGGGGACAGGGGATTAATGAAAAACTGTTTTTT
NA,TRBJ1-5,TRBV20-1,NA,CSARPPGGVGNQPQHF,TGCAGTGCTAGACCCCCCGGGGGGGTTGGCAATCAGCCCCAGCATTTT